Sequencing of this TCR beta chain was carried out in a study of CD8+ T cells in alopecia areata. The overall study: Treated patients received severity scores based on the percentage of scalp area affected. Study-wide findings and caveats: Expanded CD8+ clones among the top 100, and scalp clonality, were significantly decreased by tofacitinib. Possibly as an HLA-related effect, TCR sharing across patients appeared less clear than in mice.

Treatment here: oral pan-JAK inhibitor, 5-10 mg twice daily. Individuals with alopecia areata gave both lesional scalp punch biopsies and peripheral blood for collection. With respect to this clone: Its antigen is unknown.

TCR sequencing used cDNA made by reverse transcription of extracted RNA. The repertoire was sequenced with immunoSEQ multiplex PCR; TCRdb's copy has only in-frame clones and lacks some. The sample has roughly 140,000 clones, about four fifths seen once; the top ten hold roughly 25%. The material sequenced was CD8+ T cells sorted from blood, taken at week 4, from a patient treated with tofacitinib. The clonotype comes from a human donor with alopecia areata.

As DNA, the CDR3 is TGTGCCAGCAGCGTAGGAGGGTGGAACCAAGAGACCCAGTACTTC. The encoded protein is CASSVGGWNQETQYF. This chain connects TRBV9 to TRBJ2-5; weak D call: TRBD2 (5 bases). This CDR3 region has 15 residues. Germline assignment: CDR1 SGDLS and CDR2 YYNGEE. Deletions cut 0 bases from V and 0 bases from J, with 9 bases between.